This record looks at one T cell receptor (beta chain) sequence and its context. TCRdb's table, derived via immunoSEQ multiplex PCR, lists solely in-frame clones and lacks some. Among some 120,000 clones, 90% were seen once, and the ten largest hold approximately 7.6%. This sample stems from a study of T cell responses to AZD1222 COVID-19 vaccine. The V end was cut by 8 bases, the J end by 3 bases, with 17 bases between. CDR1 MDHEN and CDR2 SYDVKM come from the germline V gene. The length of the CDR3 is 14 residues. The chain is built from TRBV28 and TRBJ2-7; D uncertain. This TCR was recovered from an adult in good health. The sample in question was peripheral blood, obtained on day 0 of AZD1222 vaccination. CDR3 nucleotides: TGTGCCAGCTCCATAAACAGTAAGGACTACGAGCAGTACTTC. Residues: CASSINSKDYEQYF.